This T cell receptor (beta chain) was captured by sequencing in a study of T cell repertoires in cytomegalovirus infection. Study-level background: Alongside well-studied HLA-B-restricted CMV epitopes, recently identified HLA-C-restricted CMV epitopes were also used. Both CMV infection and a matching HLA type were indicated by public TCR beta signatures.

TCRdb reprocessed the reads via MiXCR and lists one record per CDR3 protein. The sample carries some 940,000 distinct CDR3 sequences, about a third recorded once. Study-level results: HLA-C-restricted CMV-specific TCR beta clonotypes prevailed in the ex vivo response. People with CMV and the relevant HLA were identified by cumulative public TCR beta family frequency.

This clonotype was counted at least ten times. Its target is not known. The CDR3 runs 13 residues. The V segment lost 6 bases and the J segment 3 bases; nucleotides outside the gene matches: 5. The receptor's source is a human donor in good health (CMV status not recorded). Some clones in this sample may be carry-over from other donors' samples. The chain links TRBV12-3 or TRBV12-4 to TRBJ2-7; TRBD1 matches 7 bases. The material sequenced was cultured CD8+ T cells from PBMCs, taken from culture after CMV antigen stimulation. The CDR3 region has the DNA TGTGCCAGCAGCTTACCAGGGGGCTACGAGCAGTACTTC. Encoded protein: CASSLPGGYEQYF.